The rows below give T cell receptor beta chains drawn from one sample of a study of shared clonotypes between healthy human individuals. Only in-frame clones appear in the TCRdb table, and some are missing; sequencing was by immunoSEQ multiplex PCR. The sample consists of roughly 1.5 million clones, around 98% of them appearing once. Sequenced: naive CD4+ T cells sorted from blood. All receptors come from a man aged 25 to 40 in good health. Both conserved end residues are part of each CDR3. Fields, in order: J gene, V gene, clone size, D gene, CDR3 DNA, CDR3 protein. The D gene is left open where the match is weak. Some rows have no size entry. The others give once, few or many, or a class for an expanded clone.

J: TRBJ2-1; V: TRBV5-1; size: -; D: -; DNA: TGCGCCAGCAGCCCCCAGGGCGGAGGGGAGCAGTTCTTC; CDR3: CASSPQGGGEQFF
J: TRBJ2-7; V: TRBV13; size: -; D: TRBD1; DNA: TGTGCCAGCAGCCATGGACAGGTCACCTACGAGCAGTACTTC; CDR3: CASSHGQVTYEQYF
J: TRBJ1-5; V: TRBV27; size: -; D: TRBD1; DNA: TGTGCCAGCAGTTGGACAGGGTTCGGTCAGCCCCAGCATTTT; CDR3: CASSWTGFGQPQHF
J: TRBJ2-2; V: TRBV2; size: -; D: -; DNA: TGTGCCAGCAGCTCCAGGGGGGCGAACACCGGGGAGCTGTTTTTT; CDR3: CASSSRGANTGELFF
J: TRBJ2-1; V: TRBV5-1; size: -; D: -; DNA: TGCGCCAGCAGGCGCTGGCAAGATGAGCAGTTCTTC; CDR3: CASRRWQDEQFF
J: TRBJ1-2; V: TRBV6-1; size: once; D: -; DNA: TGTGCCAGCAGTGAAGCGTACCAGAGGGTTGGCGGCTACACCTTC; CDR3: CASSEAYQRVGGYTF
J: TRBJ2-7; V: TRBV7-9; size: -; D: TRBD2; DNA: TGTGCCTCTCTAGCGGGGGGCTCCTACGAGCAGTACTTC; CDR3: CASLAGGSYEQYF
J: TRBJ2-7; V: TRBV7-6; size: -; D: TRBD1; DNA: TGTGCCAGCAGCTTAGCGTCAGCTGTCGACAGGGACTACGAGCAGTACTTC; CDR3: CASSLASAVDRDYEQYF
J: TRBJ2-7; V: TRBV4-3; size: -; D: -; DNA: TGCGCCAGCAGCCAAGCAGGTGGATCCTACGAGCAGTACTTC; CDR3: CASSQAGGSYEQYF
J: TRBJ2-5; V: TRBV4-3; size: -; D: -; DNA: TGCGCCAGCAGCCAAAACCCGGGATCCGTTAAAGAGACCCAGTACTTC; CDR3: CASSQNPGSVKETQYF
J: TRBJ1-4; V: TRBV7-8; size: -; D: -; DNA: TGTGCCAGCTCGGGATTCTATAATGAAAAACTGTTTTTT; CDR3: CASSGFYNEKLFF
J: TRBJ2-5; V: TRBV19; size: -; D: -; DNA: TGTGCCAGTAGTATAGAGGGGGAAGAGACCCAGTACTTC; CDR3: CASSIEGEETQYF
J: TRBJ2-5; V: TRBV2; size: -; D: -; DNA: TGTGCCAGCAGTGCAGGGGTAGAGACCCAGTACTTC; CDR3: CASSAGVETQYF
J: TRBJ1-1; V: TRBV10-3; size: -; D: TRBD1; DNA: TGTGCCATCAGTCGGGACAGTGGAACTGAAGCTTTCTTT; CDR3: CAISRDSGTEAFF
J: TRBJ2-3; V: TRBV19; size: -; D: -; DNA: TGTGCCAGTAGTATAGAAGACGCAGATACGCAGTATTTT; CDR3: CASSIEDADTQYF
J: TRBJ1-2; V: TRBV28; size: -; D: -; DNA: TGTGCCAGCAGCCTACCGGGGCAATATGGCTACACCTTC; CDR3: CASSLPGQYGYTF
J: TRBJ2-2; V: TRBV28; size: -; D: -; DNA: TGTGCCAGCAGTCGGAAAACAGGGAGGGCGCCCGGGGAGCTGTTTTTT; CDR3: CASSRKTGRAPGELFF
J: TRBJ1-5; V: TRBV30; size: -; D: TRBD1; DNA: TGTGCCTGGAGTCCTCGGTCGGGACAGGGGGCCTCAGGACGGACCCAGCATTTT; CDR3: CAWSPRSGQGASGRTQHF
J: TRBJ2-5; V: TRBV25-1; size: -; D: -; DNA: TGTGCCAGCAGTCGGCCAGTCCAAGAGACCCAGTACTTC; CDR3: CASSRPVQETQYF
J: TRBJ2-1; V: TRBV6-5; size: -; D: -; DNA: TGTGCCAGCAGCCGGGGGGCAGCCGTCTACAATGAGCAGTTCTTC; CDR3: CASSRGAAVYNEQFF
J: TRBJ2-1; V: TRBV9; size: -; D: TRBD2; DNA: TGTGCCAGCAGCATAGAAGGGTTAGCGGGAGTAAATGAGCAGTTCTTC; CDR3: CASSIEGLAGVNEQFF
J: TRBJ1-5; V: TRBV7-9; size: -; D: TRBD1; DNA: TGTGCCAGCTCCCACGACAGGGCCAGAGATCAGCCCCAGCATTTT; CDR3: CASSHDRARDQPQHF
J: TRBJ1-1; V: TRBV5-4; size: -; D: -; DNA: TGTGCCAGCAGCGAGGGACAAGGACGGGGGACCACTGAAGCTTTCTTT; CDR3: CASSEGQGRGTTEAFF
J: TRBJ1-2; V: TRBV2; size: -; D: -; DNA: TGTGCCAGCAGTGAAGCGCTTCTTGGGGACGGGGGCTACACCTTC; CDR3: CASSEALLGDGGYTF
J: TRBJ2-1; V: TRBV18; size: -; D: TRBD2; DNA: TGTGCCAGCTCACCTTCTAGCGGGAGGCTTGGGGAGCAGTTCTTC; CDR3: CASSPSSGRLGEQFF